One and the same sample provided the 10 T cell receptor beta chains below, sequenced in a study of blood T cell repertoires in COVID-19. Sequencing used immunoSEQ multiplex PCR; TCRdb keeps in-frame clones, though not all of them. The sample carries around 50,000 clones, approximately 85% recorded once. Sequenced material: peripheral blood. These receptors were collected from a human donor in a cohort sampled during active COVID-19.

J is TRBJ1-5 and V is TRBV18; D not certain. CDR3 length: 16 residues. Trimming pared 2 bases from V and 6 bases from J, leaving 17 bases between. The germline V gene has CDR1 KGHSH and CDR2 LQKENI. The chain's CDR3 is CASSPSVQTLSQPQHF. The CDR3 DNA is TGTGCCAGCTCACCAAGCGTTCAGACCCTCTCTCAGCCCCAGCATTTT.

J is TRBJ1-4 and V is TRBV2, with D uncertain. Deletions cut 3 bases from V and 2 bases from J, with 10 bases between. Germline values: CDR1 SNHLY, CDR2 FYNNEI. The CDR3 consists of 15 residues. The CDR3 loop is CASSELGSTNEKLFF. CDR3 nucleotides: TGTGCCAGCAGTGAGTTGGGCTCTACTAATGAAAAACTGTTTTTT.

The gene calls are TRBV10-1 and TRBJ2-5; TRBD2 aligns across 7 bases. The germline V gene has CDR1 WNHNN and CDR2 SYGVQD (reference sequence). The J segment lost 1 base and the V segment lost 6 bases, leaving 5 bases of the junction unmatched. The CDR3 runs to 14 residues. The chain's CDR3 is CASSPGTTQETQYF. The CDR3 nucleotides read TGCGCCAGCAGCCCAGGGACTACCCAAGAGACCCAGTACTTC.

This clone was seen once. This chain uses TRBV7-8 with TRBJ2-3; TRBD1 aligns across 7 bases. The germline gives CDR1 SGHVS, CDR2 FQNEAQ. With V trimmed by 0 bases and J by 2 bases, 17 bases remained unmatched. The CDR3 totals 20 residues. CDR3 amino acids: CASSLAVPGQSPLVTDTQYF. CDR3 DNA sequence: TGTGCCAGCAGCTTAGCGGTACCGGGACAGAGCCCTCTGGTCACAGATACGCAGTATTTT.

The chain is built from TRBV10-2 and TRBJ1-1; possibly TRBD1 for D (6 bases). The CDR3 totals 15 residues. Trimming took 5 bases from V and 0 from J, leaving 13 bases between them. Germline CDR1 and CDR2: WSHSY and SAAADI. DNA of the CDR3: TGCGCCAGCAGTCCCCACAGGGAGATGAACACTGAAGCTTTCTTT. This gives the protein CASSPHREMNTEAFF.

V usage is TRBV5-6 and J usage is TRBJ2-3; 8 bases align to TRBD2. The V gene end was trimmed by 4 bases and the J gene end by 4 bases; junction bases not matched to a gene: 14. The CDR3 sequence is 17 residues long. Germline lookup yields CDR1 SGHDT and CDR2 YYEEEE. The CDR3 coding sequence is TGTGCCAGCAGCCTAGGGACTAGTTTTTTTGGTGCAGATACGCAGTATTTT. This codes for CASSLGTSFFGADTQYF.

The V gene is TRBV3-1 (or the pseudogene TRBV3-2), the J gene TRBJ1-2; the D is unclear. The V end lost 0 bases, the J end lost 4 bases, and 9 bases lay between the germline ends. The CDR3 totals 14 residues. The germline gives CDR1 LGHDT, CDR2 YNNKEL (reference sequence). The CDR3 is CASSQDAGSYGYTF. As DNA, the CDR3 is TGTGCCAGCAGCCAAGATGCCGGTAGCTATGGCTACACCTTC.

CDR3: CASSLGVNRLNTEAFF. The CDR3 coding sequence is TGTGCCAGCAGTTTAGGGGTCAACAGGCTGAACACTGAAGCTTTCTTT. This rearrangement joins TRBV27 to TRBJ1-1; D may be TRBD1 (5 bases). V gave up 2 bases and J gave up 0 bases, with 13 bases separating them. Per the germline V gene, CDR1 is MNHEY and CDR2 is SMNVEV (reference sequence). The CDR3 contains 16 residues.

The sample holds a few counts of this clone. The J gene is TRBJ1-1, the V gene TRBV6-7; D unclear. TRBV6-7 is recorded as an ORF, its role being uncertain. Trimming removed 11 bases at V and 8 bases at J, with 15 bases between. The CDR3 sequence is 11 residues long. The CDR3 region is CAVINAGEAFF. The CDR3 DNA reads TGTGCCGTAATTAACGCGGGCGAAGCTTTCTTT.

This clone appeared once. The CDR3 reads CASSSNSDTEAFF. Here the CDR3 DNA reads TGTGCCAGCAGCTCGAACTCCGACACTGAAGCTTTCTTT. The gene calls are TRBV7-9 and TRBJ1-1; D remains unclear. The CDR3 is 13 residues long. Germline CDR1 reads SEHNR; CDR2 reads FQNEAQ (reference sequence). V was trimmed by 4 bases and J by 3 bases, leaving 9 bases between them.